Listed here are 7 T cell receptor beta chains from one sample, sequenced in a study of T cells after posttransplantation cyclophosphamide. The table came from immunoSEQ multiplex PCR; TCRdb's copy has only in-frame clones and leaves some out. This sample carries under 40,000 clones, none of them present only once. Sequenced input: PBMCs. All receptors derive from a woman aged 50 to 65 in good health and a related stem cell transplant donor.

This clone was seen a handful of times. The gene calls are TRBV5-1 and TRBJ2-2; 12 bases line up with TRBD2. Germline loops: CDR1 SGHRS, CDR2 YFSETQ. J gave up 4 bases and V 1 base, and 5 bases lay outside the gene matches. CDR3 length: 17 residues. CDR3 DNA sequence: TGCGCCAGCAGCTTGCGACTAGCGGGAGTAGGCACCGGGGAGCTGTTTTTT. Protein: CASSLRLAGVGTGELFF.

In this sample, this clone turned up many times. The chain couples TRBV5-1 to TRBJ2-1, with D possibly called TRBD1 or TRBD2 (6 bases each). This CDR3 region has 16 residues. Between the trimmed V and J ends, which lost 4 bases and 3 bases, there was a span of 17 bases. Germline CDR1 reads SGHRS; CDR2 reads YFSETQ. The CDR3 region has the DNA TGCGCCAGCAGCCGTGGGGGCGGGATCGGCTACAATGAGCAGTTCTTC. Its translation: CASSRGGGIGYNEQFF.

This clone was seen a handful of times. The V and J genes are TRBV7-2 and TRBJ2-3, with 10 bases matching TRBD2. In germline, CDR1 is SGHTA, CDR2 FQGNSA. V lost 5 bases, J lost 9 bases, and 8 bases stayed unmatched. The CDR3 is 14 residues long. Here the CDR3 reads CASSPITSGKTQYF. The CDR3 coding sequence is TGTGCCAGCAGCCCCATAACTAGCGGGAAGACGCAGTATTTT.

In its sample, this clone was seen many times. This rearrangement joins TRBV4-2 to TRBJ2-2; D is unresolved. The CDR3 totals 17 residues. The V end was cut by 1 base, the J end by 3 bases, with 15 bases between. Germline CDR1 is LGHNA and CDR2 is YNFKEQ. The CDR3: CASSQVVQTSHTGELFF. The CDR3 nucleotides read TGTGCCAGCAGCCAAGTCGTCCAGACATCCCACACCGGGGAGCTGTTTTTT.

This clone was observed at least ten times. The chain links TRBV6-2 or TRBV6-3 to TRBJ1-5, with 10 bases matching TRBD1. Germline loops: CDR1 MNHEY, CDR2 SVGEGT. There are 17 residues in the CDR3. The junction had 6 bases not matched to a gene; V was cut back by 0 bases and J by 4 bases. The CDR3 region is CASSYSRAGQGNQPQHF. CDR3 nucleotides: TGTGCCAGCAGTTACTCGAGGGCGGGACAGGGGAATCAGCCCCAGCATTTT.

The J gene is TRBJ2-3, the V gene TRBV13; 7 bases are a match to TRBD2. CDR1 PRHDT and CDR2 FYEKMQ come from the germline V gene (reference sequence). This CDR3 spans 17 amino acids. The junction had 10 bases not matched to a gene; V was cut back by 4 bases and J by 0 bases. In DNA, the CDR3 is TGTGCCAGCAGCTCCGCAGAGCGGGAAGCTAGCACAGATACGCAGTATTTT. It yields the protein CASSSAEREASTDTQYF.

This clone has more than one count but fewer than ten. The CDR3 is CAWRRTGEYGYTF. CDR3 coding DNA: TGTGCCTGGAGGCGGACAGGCGAGTATGGCTACACCTTC. The chain joins TRBV30 to TRBJ1-2; 7 bases fit TRBD1. CDR3 length equals 13 residues. V trimming: 3 bases; J trimming: 5 bases; junction bases outside the gene matches: 6. Looked up from germline, CDR1 is GTSNPN and CDR2 is SVGIG (reference sequence).